The present entry profiles one T cell receptor (beta chain) with its context. The sample is drawn from a study of OX40 agonist ivuxolimab in advanced cancers. The germline V gene has CDR1 SGHRS and CDR2 YFSETQ. Unmatched junction bases numbered 8, after V lost 3 bases and J lost 3 bases. The CDR3 runs 15 residues. Assay used: immunoSEQ multiplex PCR; TCRdb lists only in-frame clones, some missing. The repertoire has roughly 67,000 clones, nearly 90% of them found once; the top ten carry approximately 0.3%. The chain carries TRBV5-1 and TRBJ2-5, with 7 bases matching TRBD1. This material consisted of CD4+ or CD8+ T cells sorted from blood, taken in a trial of the OX40 agonist ivuxolimab. The source of this sequence is an adult with an advanced solid tumor such as melanoma, head and neck, liver or kidney cancer. CDR3 DNA sequence: TGCGCCAGCAGCTCCTCGGGACAGCCAGAAGAGACCCAGTACTTC. This gives the protein CASSSSGQPEETQYF.